What follows are 7 T cell receptor beta chains derived from one specimen sequenced in a study of T cells after posttransplantation cyclophosphamide. Clones were sequenced by immunoSEQ multiplex PCR, and TCRdb holds only the in-frame ones, with some missing. The sample has 10,000 or so clones, around 81% seen once; the top ten hold about 4%. Controls had myeloablative marrow grafts with methotrexate and calcineurin inhibitor, sampled at 1 year. The sample was PBMCs, taken about 350 days after allogeneic stem cell transplant with calcineurin inhibitor and methotrexate. Receptors were obtained from a male patient aged 25-45 years who received an allogeneic stem cell transplant from an unrelated donor, was CMV-positive, and had acute GVHD only. The graft donor may have contributed some T cells.

The chain links TRBV18 to TRBJ1-2; 11 bases line up with TRBD1. J lost 4 bases, V lost 5 bases, and 6 bases had no gene match. Germline V gene data show CDR1 as KGHSH and CDR2 as LQKENI. There are 15 residues in the CDR3. The CDR3 DNA reads as TGTGCCAGCTCAGAGGGACAGGGGGTTTCCTATGGCTACACCTTC. This sequence encodes CASSEGQGVSYGYTF.

This chain uses TRBV6-5 with TRBJ2-1, with TRBD2 matching over 9 bases. The germline CDR1 and CDR2 sequences are MNHEY and SVGAGI. After removal of 6 bases from V and 4 bases from J, the junction contained 4 bases not matched to a gene. CDR3 length equals 14 residues. This CDR3 is CASSERGAYNEQFF. In nucleotides, the CDR3 is TGTGCCAGCAGCGAGCGGGGGGCTTACAATGAGCAGTTCTTC.

The CDR3 nucleotides are TGCAGCGTTGAAGGCGGCGGGAATAATGAAAAACTGTTTTTT. Residues: CSVEGGGNNEKLFF. The chain employs TRBV29-1 and TRBJ1-4; D call uncertain. CDR1 is SQVTM, CDR2 ANQGSEA, per germline. This CDR3 comprises 14 residues. Trimming stripped 1 base from V and 4 bases from J, with 10 bases between.

The chain couples TRBV7-9 to TRBJ1-5, with D possibly matching TRBD1 (6 bases). This CDR3 has 16 residues. The ends were cut back, 4 bases at V and 6 bases at J, with 19 bases in the middle. Germline V CDR1 and CDR2: SEHNR, FQNEAQ (reference sequence). The CDR3 DNA reads TGTGCCAGCAGCTCAGGGGACCTAGGAGCAACTCAGCCCCAGCATTTT. As protein: CASSSGDLGATQPQHF.

CDR3 coding DNA: TGTGCCAGCAGTTCGCCGGGACAGGCCTACGAGCAGTACTTC. Translation gives CASSSPGQAYEQYF. The gene calls are TRBV28 and TRBJ2-7; 8 bases agree with TRBD1. This CDR3 is 14 amino acids long. The V gene end was trimmed by 4 bases and the J gene end by 2 bases; junction bases not matched to a gene: 4. CDR1 is MDHEN, CDR2 SYDVKM, per germline.

The CDR3, as DNA: TGTGCCAGCAGTTTACGACTAGCGGGCTACGAGCAGTACTTC. It is translated as CASSLRLAGYEQYF. This rearrangement joins TRBV27 to TRBJ2-7; TRBD2 agrees at 10 bases. CDR3 size: 14 residues. CDR1 and CDR2 (germline): MNHEY, SMNVEV (reference sequence). Unmatched junction bases numbered 1, after V lost 2 bases and J lost 3 bases.

In its sample, this clone was seen a few times. This rearrangement joins TRBV7-9 to TRBJ1-5; no reliable D call. Germline-derived CDR1 and CDR2 are SEHNR and FQNEAQ (reference sequence). Trimming removed 6 bases from V and 4 bases from J, with 10 bases in between. The CDR3 totals 13 residues. CDR3 residues: CASSHAQNQPQHF. CDR3 in DNA: TGTGCCAGCAGTCACGCCCAGAATCAGCCCCAGCATTTT.